This T cell receptor (beta chain) originates from a study of blood T cell repertoires in COVID-19. Turning to the study itself: Samples of COVID-19 (acute and convalescent) were obtained from the United States, Italy and Spain. The analysed material was cDNA or gDNA that came from T cells, B-cell-depleted T cells, or PBMCs.

This CDR3 is 14 amino acids long. CDR1 and CDR2 (germline): ENHRY, SYGVKD. Trimming removed 11 bases from V and 5 bases from J; junction bases left unmatched: 13. Data came from immunoSEQ multiplex PCR; TCRdb stores just in-frame clones and leaves some out. There are about 59,000 clones in the sample; around 81% occur only once, and under 30% lies in the top ten. The sequencing sample was made of peripheral blood. The chain joins TRBV10-3 to TRBJ1-1; TRBD1 matches 8 bases. The sequence derives from an elderly woman with active or convalescent COVID-19. The CDR3 loop reads CASSQGAVGTEAFF. CDR3 coding DNA: TGTGCCTCGTCGCAGGGGGCGGTAGGTACTGAAGCTTTCTTT.